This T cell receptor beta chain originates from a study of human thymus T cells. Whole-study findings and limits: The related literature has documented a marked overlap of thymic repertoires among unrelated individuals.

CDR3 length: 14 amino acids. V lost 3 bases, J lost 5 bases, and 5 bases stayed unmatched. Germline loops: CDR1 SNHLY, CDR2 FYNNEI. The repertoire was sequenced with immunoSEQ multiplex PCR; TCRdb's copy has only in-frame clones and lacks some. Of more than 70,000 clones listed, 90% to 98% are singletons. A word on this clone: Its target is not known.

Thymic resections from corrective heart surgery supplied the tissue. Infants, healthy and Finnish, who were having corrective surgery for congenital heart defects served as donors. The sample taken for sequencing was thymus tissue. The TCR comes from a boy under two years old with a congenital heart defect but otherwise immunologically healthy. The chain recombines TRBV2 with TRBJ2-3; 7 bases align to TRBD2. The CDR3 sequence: CASSDEWGGDTQYF. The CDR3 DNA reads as TGTGCCAGCAGTGACGAGTGGGGGGGAGATACGCAGTATTTT.